This section outlines one TCR beta chain sequence together with its context. Time point noted: week 3, after first cycle of checkpoint inhibitor. The CDR3 consists of 13 residues. Trimming stripped 2 bases from V and 4 bases from J, with 6 bases between. CDR1 is ENHRY and CDR2 is SYGVKD in the germline V gene. Sequencing was performed with immunoSEQ multiplex PCR; in TCRdb, only in-frame clones are kept and a portion is missing. The data show about 880 clones, roughly nine tenths seen once. This sample was included in a study of blood T cell dynamics during melanoma immunotherapy. The sequencing here drew on cell-free DNA from blood, taken from a patient treated with checkpoint blockade. The chain recombines TRBV10-3 with TRBJ2-1; D gene unclear. The sequence was collected from a human donor with melanoma. The CDR3 region has the DNA TGTGCCATCAGTGAGACAGCATACAATGAGCAGTTCTTC. Encoded protein: CAISETAYNEQFF.